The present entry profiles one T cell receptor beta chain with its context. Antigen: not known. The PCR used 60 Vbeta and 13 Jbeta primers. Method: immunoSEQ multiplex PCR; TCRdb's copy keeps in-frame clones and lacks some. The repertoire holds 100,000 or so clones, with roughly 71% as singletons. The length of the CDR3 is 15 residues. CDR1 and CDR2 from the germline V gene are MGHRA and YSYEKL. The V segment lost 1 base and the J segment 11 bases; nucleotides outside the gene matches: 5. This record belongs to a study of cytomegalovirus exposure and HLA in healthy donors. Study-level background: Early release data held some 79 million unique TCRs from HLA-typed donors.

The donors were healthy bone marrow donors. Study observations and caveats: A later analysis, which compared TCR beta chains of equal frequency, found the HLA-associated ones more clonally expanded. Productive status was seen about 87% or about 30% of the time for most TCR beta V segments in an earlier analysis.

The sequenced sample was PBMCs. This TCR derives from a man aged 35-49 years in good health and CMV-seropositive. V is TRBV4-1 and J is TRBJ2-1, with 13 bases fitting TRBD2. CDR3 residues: CASSQGLAGGVKQFF. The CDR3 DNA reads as TGCGCCAGCAGCCAAGGACTAGCGGGAGGTGTAAAGCAGTTCTTC.